What follows are 17 T cell receptor beta chains derived from one specimen sequenced in a study of chemoradiotherapy in HPV16-positive cancers. The assay was immunoSEQ multiplex PCR, and TCRdb's table has in-frame clones only and misses some. Found here are about 3,100 clones, more than 70% of them singletons; the top ten hold around 3.2%. The specimen comprised tumor tissue, sampled from a patient who underwent chemoradiotherapy. These receptor sequences come from a human donor with HPV-associated anogenital cancer.

The DNA of the CDR3 is TGTGCCAGCAGCTTCCCCGGCCGGGACAGTCTCCATGAGCAGTTCTTC. It is translated as CASSFPGRDSLHEQFF. The chain uses TRBV7-8 and TRBJ2-1; the match to TRBD1 covers 7 bases. The germline V gene encodes CDR1 SGHVS and CDR2 FQNEAQ. CDR3 length equals 16 residues. The J segment lost 8 bases and the V segment lost 3 bases, leaving 13 bases of the junction unmatched.

The CDR3 protein is CASSLLQGPPYNEQFF. Here the CDR3 DNA reads TGTGCCAGCAGTTTATTACAGGGGCCCCCCTACAATGAGCAGTTCTTC. The J gene is TRBJ2-1, the V gene TRBV27; 7 nucleotides agree with TRBD1. The length of the CDR3 is 16 residues. The trim removed 1 base at V and 2 bases at J, leaving 5 bases unmatched. Germline V gene sequence: CDR1 MNHEY, CDR2 SMNVEV (reference sequence).

This clone has more than one count but fewer than ten. V usage is TRBV11-2 and J usage is TRBJ2-7; possible D gene TRBD2, 6 bases. V lost 4 bases to trimming and J lost 0 bases, with 16 bases between them. The CDR3 is made up of 16 amino acids. Germline CDR1 is SGHAT and CDR2 is FQNNGV. The CDR3 is CASSSPGGGGSYEQYF. The CDR3 nucleotides read TGTGCCAGCAGCTCCCCCGGGGGAGGTGGCTCCTACGAGCAGTACTTC.

The rearrangement joins TRBV6-1 to TRBJ1-5, with D possibly TRBD1 on 5 matching bases. V was pared by 3 bases and J by 0 bases, with 15 bases between. CDR3 size: 17 residues. From germline, CDR1 is MNHNS and CDR2 SASEGT. Here the CDR3 reads CASSEATGGYSNQPQHF. CDR3 nucleotides: TGTGCCAGCAGTGAGGCGACCGGGGGGTATAGCAATCAGCCCCAGCATTTT.

This clone was observed a few times. This chain uses TRBV7-3 with TRBJ2-1; TRBD1 matches 12 bases. There are 20 residues in the CDR3. V gave up 1 base and J gave up 1 base; unmatched junction bases: 11. Germline values: CDR1 SGHTA, CDR2 FQGTGA. The CDR3 loop is CASSLRRSGDRGLSYNEQFF. Written as DNA, the CDR3 is TGTGCCAGCAGCTTAAGAAGATCTGGGGACAGGGGGCTTTCCTACAATGAGCAGTTCTTC.

The CDR3: CASSPGGGTNTEAFF. The CDR3 DNA reads TGTGCCAGCAGTCCCGGAGGGGGGACAAACACTGAAGCTTTCTTT. The chain couples TRBV28 to TRBJ1-1, with D tentatively TRBD1 (6 bases). CDR1 MDHEN and CDR2 SYDVKM come from the germline V gene. The CDR3 has 15 amino acids. Trimming removed 5 bases from V and 2 bases from J, with 15 bases in between.

The gene calls are TRBV6-5 and TRBJ2-2; no definite D call. The CDR3 is made up of 14 amino acids. V lost 0 bases and J 6 bases, leaving 8 bases between the germline ends. The V gene's germline CDR1 is MNHEY and CDR2 SVGAGI. The CDR3 sequence: CASSYSNRAGELFF. CDR3 bases: TGTGCCAGCAGTTACTCGAATCGAGCCGGGGAGCTGTTTTTT.

The chain employs TRBV5-4 and TRBJ2-4; TRBD2 matches 7 bases. In germline, CDR1 is SGHNT, CDR2 YYREEE (reference sequence). The CDR3 has 14 residues. J gave up 5 bases and V 0 bases, and 2 bases lay outside the gene matches. The CDR3 DNA is TGTGCCAGCAGCTTGGGACTAGCAGAAAACATTCAGTACTTC. It yields the protein CASSLGLAENIQYF. Looking up the rest from reference TRBV5-4 and TRBJ2-4 gives the full variable domain: ETGVTQSPTHLIKTRGQQVTLRCSSQSGHNTVSWYQQALGQGPQFIFQYYREEENGRGNFPPRFSGLQFPNYSSELNVNALELDDSALYLCASSLGLAENIQYFGAGTRLSVL.

J is TRBJ2-1 and V is TRBV27; TRBD2 is a possible D gene (7 bases). Per the germline V gene, CDR1 is MNHEY and CDR2 is SMNVEV (reference sequence). The V gene lost 7 bases and the J gene lost 7 bases, with 14 bases spanning the gap. The CDR3 runs 13 residues. The CDR3 sequence is CASIGGAFNEQFF. As DNA, the CDR3 is TGTGCCAGCATTGGGGGGGCCTTTAATGAGCAGTTCTTC.

The rearrangement links TRBV18 to TRBJ2-6; the match to TRBD1 covers 8 bases. Germline V gene lookup returns CDR1 KGHSH and CDR2 LQKENI. The trim removed 8 bases at V and 2 bases at J, leaving 8 bases unmatched. The CDR3 has 16 residues. CDR3 sequence: CASLRTGTTGANVLTF. The CDR3 DNA follows: TGTGCCAGCCTCCGGACAGGGACCACTGGGGCCAACGTCCTGACTTTC.

The chain links TRBV27 to TRBJ2-7; maybe TRBD2 (6 bases). Germline V lookup: CDR1 MNHEY, CDR2 SMNVEV (reference sequence). V was trimmed by 6 bases and J by 6 bases, leaving 18 bases between them. This CDR3 is 14 amino acids long. The CDR3 sequence: CASRGQGGDGEQYF. In DNA form, the CDR3 reads TGTGCCAGCAGGGGCCAGGGCGGGGACGGCGAGCAGTACTTC.

The chain combines TRBV7-9 with TRBJ2-3; 11 positions match TRBD2. Looked up from germline, CDR1 is SEHNR and CDR2 is FQNEAQ (reference sequence). Trimming took 5 bases from V and 4 from J; bases not matched to a gene: 8. This CDR3 spans 16 amino acids. As DNA, the CDR3 is TGTGCCAGCAGCAGACTCACTAGCGGGAGCGCAGATACGCAGTATTTT. Its translation: CASSRLTSGSADTQYF.

The V gene is TRBV11-2, the J gene TRBJ2-3, with 7 bases that match TRBD2. The CDR3 sequence is 14 residues long. V lost 5 bases, J lost 4 bases, and 6 bases stayed unmatched. Germline loops: CDR1 SGHAT, CDR2 FQNNGV. The CDR3 bases are TGTGCCAGCAGCCGGACTAGTAAGGCAGATACGCAGTATTTT. This codes for CASSRTSKADTQYF.

The chain employs TRBV29-1 and TRBJ2-4; D may be TRBD2 (7 bases). Germline V CDR1 and CDR2: SQVTM, ANQGSEA. This CDR3 has 13 residues. Trimming stripped 1 base from V and 8 bases from J, with 12 bases between. CDR3 nucleotide sequence: TGCAGCGTTGAAGGGACGGGGGGCCACATTCAGTACTTC. Its translation is CSVEGTGGHIQYF.

This clone was found once. The V gene is TRBV27, the J gene TRBJ2-1, with D perhaps matching TRBD2 (5 bases). Deletions cut 7 bases from V and 7 bases from J, with 14 bases between. Germline CDR1 reads MNHEY; CDR2 reads SMNVEV (reference sequence). The CDR3 runs 13 residues. CDR3 protein: CASTTRRGNEQFF. CDR3 coding DNA: TGTGCCAGCACCACCCGACGGGGAAATGAGCAGTTCTTC.

The chain couples TRBV28 to TRBJ2-1; TRBD1 agrees at 9 bases. Per the germline V gene, CDR1 is MDHEN and CDR2 is SYDVKM. V was clipped by 6 bases and J by 0 bases; unmatched bases: 24. CDR3 size: 22 residues. The CDR3 protein is CASSIDRGVRLAHLSSYNEQFF. The CDR3 DNA follows: TGTGCCAGCAGCATAGACAGGGGGGTTAGACTAGCACATCTAAGCTCCTACAATGAGCAGTTCTTC.

This sequence joins TRBV2 and TRBJ2-6; TRBD2 is a possible D gene (5 bases). There are 15 residues in the CDR3. Trimming removed 4 bases at V and 0 bases at J, with 7 bases between. Looked up from germline, CDR1 is SNHLY and CDR2 is FYNNEI. Here the CDR3 reads CASSGAGSGANVLTF. CDR3 sequence (DNA): TGTGCCAGCAGTGGGGCGGGCTCTGGGGCCAACGTCCTGACTTTC.